Listed below are T cell receptor beta chains from one sample, sequenced in a study of blood T cell repertoires in COVID-19. This table comes from immunoSEQ multiplex PCR, and its TCRdb copy is limited to in-frame clones, with some not included. Counted here are approximately 150,000 clones, roughly 85% occurring once; the ten biggest clones make up around 20%. The sequenced sample was PBMCs or T cells enriched from blood (not recorded which). These receptors came from a woman between 65 and 79 years old in a cohort exposed to, infected with or recovered from COVID-19 (not recorded which). CDR3s include the opening cysteine and the closing phenylalanine or tryptophan. D genes are given only for firm matches. For some rows the clone size is stated as once, few or many, or as a class when expanded; others skip it.

>TRBJ1-5|TRBD1|-|TRBV10-3
CAISDLDRGGQPQHF
TGTGCCATCAGTGACCTCGACAGGGGAGGTCAGCCCCAGCATTTT
>TRBJ1-5|-|-|TRBV18
CASSPGPRGQPQHF
TGTGCCAGCTCACCCGGCCCCAGGGGCCAGCCCCAGCATTTT
>TRBJ1-2|-|-|TRBV7-9
CASSLDPAGFGGYTF
TGTGCCAGCAGCTTAGATCCAGCCGGGTTTGGGGGCTACACCTTC
>TRBJ2-3|TRBD2|-|TRBV13
CASSFIVAGGRYF
TGTGCCAGCAGCTTTATAGTGGCGGGAGGAAGGTATTTT
>TRBJ2-4|-|few|TRBV10-3
CAIAGHGSKNIQYF
TGTGCCATCGCGGGCCATGGTTCCAAAAACATTCAGTACTTC
>TRBJ2-3|-|-|TRBV5-1
CASSSGHPTDTQYF
TGCGCCAGCAGCTCTGGACATCCTACAGATACGCAGTATTTT
>TRBJ2-7|TRBD2|-|TRBV7-2
CASSTQASGRGSSYEQYF
TGTGCCAGCAGCACCCAGGCTAGCGGGAGGGGGAGCTCCTACGAGCAGTACTTC
>TRBJ1-6|-|-|TRBV9
CASSLDSLTSPLHF
TGTGCCAGCAGCTTAGACAGCTTAACGTCACCCCTCCACTTT
>TRBJ2-1|TRBD2|-|TRBV9
CASSQRTSGTSYNEQFF
TGTGCCAGCAGTCAGAGGACTAGCGGGACCTCCTACAATGAGCAGTTCTTC
>TRBJ1-4|-|-|TRBV7-2
CASSLVVGGVELFF
TGTGCCAGCAGCTTAGTAGTGGGCGGGGTGGAACTGTTTTTT
>TRBJ2-3|-|-|TRBV4-1
CASSQRPGDTQYF
TGCGCCAGCAGCCAGCGCCCGGGGGATACGCAGTATTTT
>TRBJ2-1|TRBD2|-|TRBV7-9
CASRRHTGTSRSYNEQFF
TGTGCCAGCAGGCGCCACACCGGGACTAGTCGGTCCTACAATGAGCAGTTCTTC
>TRBJ2-7|TRBD2|once|TRBV2
CASGGAYEQYF
TGTGCCAGTGGGGGGGCCTACGAGCAGTACTTC
>TRBJ1-1|-|once|TRBV6-6
CASSYSSLMEAFF
TGTGCCAGCAGTTACTCCAGCCTAATGGAGGCTTTCTTT
>TRBJ1-2|TRBD1|few|TRBV27
CATLTGLRPVYTF
TGTGCCACCCTGACAGGGCTCCGGCCGGTCTACACCTTC
>TRBJ1-4|TRBD1|-|TRBV7-9
CASSPRQGGEKLFF
TGTGCCAGCAGCCCCAGACAGGGTGGGGAAAAACTGTTTTTT
>TRBJ1-6|TRBD1|-|TRBV11-2
CASSLDRGGYSPLHF
TGTGCCAGCAGCTTGGACAGGGGTGGTTATTCACCCCTCCACTTT
>TRBJ2-1|-|once|TRBV2
CASKRSGAYNEQFF
TGTGCCAGCAAGCGGTCAGGGGCCTACAATGAGCAGTTCTTC
>TRBJ1-2|-|-|TRBV2
CASSAQTNYGYTF
TGTGCCAGCAGTGCGCAGACTAACTATGGCTACACCTTC
>TRBJ2-4|-|-|TRBV21-1
CASSPQGTGGCSENIQYF
TGTGCCAGCAGCCCCCAGGGGACAGGGGGCTGTTCGGAAAACATTCAGTACTTC
>TRBJ2-1|TRBD2|-|TRBV14
CASSRTSGAWGNEQFF
TGTGCCAGCAGCCGTACTAGCGGTGCTTGGGGCAATGAGCAGTTCTTC
>TRBJ2-7|-|-|TRBV7-3
CASSRVLGRESYEQYF
TGTGCCAGCAGCCGAGTCCTGGGCAGAGAGTCCTACGAGCAGTACTTC
>TRBJ2-7|-|few|TRBV5-1
CASSLGTQQGSEQYF
TGCGCCAGCAGCCTAGGGACACAGCAGGGTAGCGAGCAGTACTTC
>TRBJ1-4|TRBD1|-|TRBV25-1
CASSALGTGNEKLFF
TGTGCCAGCAGTGCCCTCGGGACAGGGAATGAAAAACTGTTTTTT
>TRBJ2-7|TRBD2|-|TRBV2
CASMQREMYEQYF
TGTGCCAGCATGCAGCGGGAGATGTACGAGCAGTACTTC
>TRBJ2-3|TRBD2|-|TRBV27
CASSGRPRTDTQYF
TGTGCCAGCAGCGGGAGGCCGCGGACAGATACGCAGTATTTT
>TRBJ2-2|TRBD1|-|TRBV5-1
CASNRGPNTGELFF
TGCGCCAGCAACAGGGGACCGAACACCGGGGAGCTGTTTTTT
>TRBJ1-1|-|-|TRBV27
CASSPRTDYFNTEAFF
TGTGCCAGCAGTCCCCGGACAGACTACTTTAACACTGAAGCTTTCTTT